Shown below are 19 T cell receptor beta chains from a single sample sequenced in a study of cytomegalovirus exposure and HLA in healthy donors. Assay: immunoSEQ multiplex PCR; the TCRdb copy retains only in-frame clones and omits some. In the table there are 43,000 or so clones, around 90% of which are singletons. Sequenced sample: PBMCs. These TCRs come from a man aged 18 to 30 in good health and CMV-seronegative.

The V call is TRBV18, the J call TRBJ1-5; 8 bases line up with TRBD1. The CDR3 spans 16 residues. Per germline, CDR1 KGHSH and CDR2 LQKENI. V dropped 4 bases and J dropped 1; count of bases not matched to a gene: 6. CDR3 residues: CASSLQGAASNQPQHF. CDR3 nucleotide sequence: TGTGCCAGCTCACTCCAGGGGGCGGCAAGCAATCAGCCCCAGCATTTT.

The V gene is TRBV6-5, the J gene TRBJ1-2; D remains unclear. V lost 0 bases and J lost 4, with 12 bases in between. There are 15 residues in the CDR3. From germline, CDR1 is MNHEY and CDR2 SVGAGI. This CDR3 reads CASSYSQAVAYGYTF. In DNA form, the CDR3 reads TGTGCCAGCAGTTACTCGCAGGCCGTTGCCTATGGCTACACCTTC.

V and J are TRBV14 and TRBJ2-1, with D possibly matching TRBD2 (6 bases). The CDR3 is 16 amino acids. V was shortened by 1 base and J by 8 bases, with 18 bases between the two germline ends. CDR1 and CDR2 from the germline V gene are SGHDN and FVKESK. CDR3 bases: TGTGCCAGCAGCCAAGCGGGGGAAAAACTCTTCGATGAGCAGTTCTTC. Its protein is CASSQAGEKLFDEQFF.

CDR3 residues: CASSSGQKFTEAFF. The CDR3 nucleotides read TGTGCCAGCAGTTCGGGACAGAAGTTCACTGAAGCTTTCTTT. This chain connects TRBV28 to TRBJ1-1; 7 bases align to TRBD1. Germline loops: CDR1 MDHEN, CDR2 SYDVKM. The CDR3 sequence is 14 residues long. Losses at the gene ends were 4 bases for V and 4 bases for J; bases not matched to a gene: 6.

This clone was seen a few times. The V gene is TRBV11-3, the J gene TRBJ1-1, with D possibly being TRBD1 (5 bases). The CDR3 contains 14 residues. Germline CDR1 and CDR2: SGHNT and YENEEA. V lost 2 bases and J lost 1, with 8 bases in between. This CDR3 reads CASSLLGENTEAFF. The CDR3 DNA is TGTGCCAGCAGCTTATTAGGGGAGAACACTGAAGCTTTCTTT.

V usage is TRBV5-1 and J usage is TRBJ2-1, with 7 nucleotides matching TRBD1. Germline trimming cut 0 bases from V and 3 bases from J; bases unmatched to any gene: 0. Germline values: CDR1 SGHRS, CDR2 YFSETQ. The CDR3 sequence is 14 residues long. The CDR3 region has the DNA TGCGCCAGCAGCTTGGGACAGGGCTACAATGAGCAGTTCTTC. Protein: CASSLGQGYNEQFF.

The chain is built from TRBV27 and TRBJ1-5; 8 nucleotides align to TRBD1. From germline, CDR1 is MNHEY and CDR2 SMNVEV (reference sequence). This CDR3 is built from 14 residues. The V and J ends lost 4 bases and 6 bases, in that order; junction bases with no gene match: 5. This chain's CDR3 is CASSSRTGLQPQHF. The CDR3 DNA reads as TGTGCCAGCAGTTCACGGACAGGGCTTCAGCCCCAGCATTTT.

CDR3 protein: CSVGGGSRGQPQHF. The CDR3 DNA is TGCAGCGTGGGGGGAGGTTCGCGGGGGCAGCCCCAGCATTTT. The chain carries TRBV29-1 and TRBJ1-5, with D tentatively TRBD1 (5 bases). V lost 6 bases, J lost 7 bases, and 19 bases lay in between. The V gene's germline CDR1 is SQVTM and CDR2 ANQGSEA. This CDR3 has 14 amino acids.

The rearrangement links TRBV28 to TRBJ2-2; D perhaps matches TRBD2 (6 bases). The V end lost 8 bases, the J end lost 1 base, and 17 bases lay between the germline ends. Germline CDR1 MDHEN, CDR2 SYDVKM. The CDR3 runs 16 residues. The CDR3: CASVGLDYQNTGELFF. Written as DNA, the CDR3 is TGTGCCAGCGTAGGACTGGACTACCAGAACACCGGGGAGCTGTTTTTT. Looking up the rest from reference TRBV28 and TRBJ2-2 gives the full variable domain: DVKVTQSSRYLVKRTGEKVFLECVQDMDHENMFWYRQDPGLGLRLIYFSYDVKMKEKGDIPEGYSVSREKKERFSLILESASTNQTSMYLCASVGLDYQNTGELFFGEGSRLTVL.

This clone was observed a single time. The genes are TRBV28 and TRBJ1-1; a weak D match, TRBD1 (6 bases). V lost 4 bases to trimming and J lost 3 bases, with 12 bases between them. The germline V gene encodes CDR1 MDHEN and CDR2 SYDVKM. The CDR3 has 14 residues. Here the CDR3 reads CASSWGGRDTEAFF. For the CDR3, the DNA is TGTGCCAGCAGTTGGGGGGGGCGCGACACTGAAGCTTTCTTT.

The chain uses TRBV11-2 and TRBJ2-7; a weak D match, TRBD2 (7 bases). The CDR3 runs to 15 residues. CDR1 and CDR2 (germline): SGHAT, FQNNGV. Trimming removed 0 bases at V and 5 bases at J, with 14 bases between. The CDR3 region is CASSLEGGLVDEQYF. The CDR3 DNA follows: TGTGCCAGCAGCTTAGAGGGGGGGCTCGTGGACGAGCAGTACTTC.

Details on this clone: This sample includes further DNA sequences coding for the same CDR3. The chain is built from TRBV4-1 and TRBJ1-2; 10 nucleotides line up with TRBD1. The CDR3 spans 16 residues. Germline V gene sequence: CDR1 MGHRA, CDR2 YSYEKL. With V trimmed by 0 bases and J by 4 bases, 5 bases remained unmatched. The CDR3: CASSQDPGQGTYGYTF. CDR3 nucleotide sequence: TGCGCCAGCAGCCAAGATCCGGGACAGGGGACCTATGGCTACACCTTC.

The chain recombines TRBV19 with TRBJ1-5; 11 nucleotides align to TRBD1. The CDR3 has 15 amino acids. Germline-derived CDR1 and CDR2 are LNHDA and SQIVND (reference sequence). Trimming at V came to 5 bases and at J to 2 bases, leaving 2 bases not matched to a gene. The CDR3 nucleotides read TGTGCCAGTAGTTCGGGACAGGGGGGCAATCAGCCCCAGCATTTT. It codes for CASSSGQGGNQPQHF. Full variable domain (missing parts from reference TRBV19 and TRBJ1-5): DGGITQSPKYLFRKEGQNVTLSCEQNLNHDAMYWYRQDPGQGLRLIYYSQIVNDFQKGDIAEGYSVSREKKESFPLTVTSAQKNPTAFYLCASSSGQGGNQPQHFGDGTRLSIL.

For the CDR3, the DNA is TGTGCCAGCAGCTCTTTCTACGAGCAGTACTTC. Translated, it gives CASSSFYEQYF. The chain uses TRBV6-4 and TRBJ2-7, with no clear D. The CDR3 loop spans 11 amino acids. Trimming pared 6 bases from V and 3 bases from J, leaving 6 bases between. CDR1 and CDR2 from the germline V gene are MRHNA and SNTAGT.

The chain employs TRBV6-5 and TRBJ2-3; D ambiguous. V lost 8 bases, J lost 1 base, and 7 bases lay in between. CDR3 length: 12 residues. CDR1 is MNHEY, CDR2 SVGAGI, per germline. CDR3 nucleotides: TGTGCCAGCGGAAGCGGCACAGATACGCAGTATTTT. Amino acid sequence: CASGSGTDTQYF.

This clone was seen a handful of times. The J gene is TRBJ1-6, the V gene TRBV27; 7 bases fit TRBD1. Germline V gene sequence: CDR1 MNHEY, CDR2 SMNVEV (reference sequence). The ends lost 5 bases at V and 13 bases at J; junction bases unmatched: 8. The CDR3 loop spans 13 amino acids. Here the CDR3 reads CASSLFPGGPLHF. The CDR3 DNA is TGTGCCAGCAGTCTTTTTCCAGGGGGTCCCCTCCACTTT.

V and J are TRBV18 and TRBJ1-1, with a tentative D call TRBD1 (6 bases). Trimming left V 1 base short and J 0 bases short, with 12 bases between. Per germline, CDR1 KGHSH and CDR2 LQKENI. CDR3 length: 16 amino acids. For the CDR3, the DNA is TGTGCCAGCTCACCACTGGGGACAACTATGAACACTGAAGCTTTCTTT. Amino acid sequence: CASSPLGTTMNTEAFF.

The J gene is TRBJ1-1, the V gene TRBV5-1; a weak D match, TRBD1 (5 bases). This CDR3 comprises 14 residues. V shed 6 bases and J shed 3 bases, with 15 bases lying between them. Germline CDR1 reads SGHRS; CDR2 reads YFSETQ. The CDR3 bases are TGCGCCAGCAAGGTACGCGGGACGGACACTGAAGCTTTCTTT. It codes for CASKVRGTDTEAFF.

This chain links TRBV7-9 with TRBJ2-7, with 8 bases matching TRBD2. The CDR3 is 14 amino acids. J was trimmed by 6 bases and V by 5 bases; bases with no gene match: 9. Germline CDR1 and CDR2: SEHNR and FQNEAQ (reference sequence). This CDR3 reads CASSPGGLGVEQYF. The CDR3 bases are TGTGCCAGCAGCCCCGGGGGACTAGGTGTCGAGCAGTACTTC.